This TCR beta chain was identified in a study of blood T cell repertoires in COVID-19. V trimming: 6 bases; J trimming: 7 bases; junction bases outside the gene matches: 11. From germline, CDR1 is MNHEY and CDR2 SVGAGI. The CDR3 totals 15 residues. Repertoires were generated with immunoSEQ multiplex PCR, while TCRdb's copy carries only in-frame clones and drops some. The sample shows roughly 360,000 clones, roughly 88% of them seen only once. The sequence was collected from a woman in her 30s with acute COVID-19. The chain recombines TRBV6-5 with TRBJ2-2, with 7 bases lining up with TRBD1. Sequencing input: PBMCs or T cells enriched from blood (not recorded which). The CDR3 sequence: CASRPSTGWGGELFF. The CDR3 region has the DNA TGTGCCAGCAGACCGTCGACAGGGTGGGGCGGGGAGCTGTTTTTT.